This entry lists 12 T cell receptor beta chains sequenced from one sample in a study of cytomegalovirus exposure and HLA in healthy donors. Sequencing used immunoSEQ multiplex PCR; TCRdb keeps in-frame clones, though not all of them. The sample lists 100,000 to 120,000 clones, more than 85% seen once, with 4% to 4.5% in the top ten. Specimen: PBMCs. The receptors come from a woman aged 18-29 years in good health and CMV-seropositive.

This chain links TRBV7-2 with TRBJ1-2; possibly TRBD1 for D (6 bases). The V gene's germline CDR1 is SGHTA and CDR2 FQGNSA. CDR3 size: 15 residues. Deletions cut 1 base from V and 2 bases from J, with 11 bases between. CDR3 bases: TGTGCCAGCAGCTTAGTTGCAGGGGACAACTATGGCTACACCTTC. This encodes CASSLVAGDNYGYTF.

A remark on this clone: One end of the junction fails to match germline, which may point to a read error. The chain links TRBV5-5 to TRBJ2-1, with D unclear. The CDR3 is made up of 14 amino acids. Germline CDR1 SGHKS, CDR2 YYEKEE (reference sequence). This CDR3 reads CASSLYVNAVGGLF. The DNA for the CDR3 is TGTGCCAGCAGCTTGTATGTCAATGCCGTTGGTGGGCTCTTC.

In its sample, this clone was seen once. The rearrangement links TRBV9 to TRBJ2-1, with 8 positions matching TRBD1. CDR1 is SGDLS, CDR2 YYNGEE, per germline. The V and J ends lost 3 bases and 5 bases, in that order; junction bases with no gene match: 4. The CDR3 covers 14 residues. CDR3 protein: CASSEGQVNNEQFF. DNA of the CDR3: TGTGCCAGCAGCGAGGGACAGGTTAACAATGAGCAGTTCTTC.

The J gene is TRBJ1-2, the V gene TRBV28; 10 bases line up with TRBD1. V was pared by 3 bases and J by 2 bases, with 0 bases of the junction left unmatched. Germline V CDR1 and CDR2: MDHEN, SYDVKM. The length of the CDR3 is 14 residues. CDR3 sequence (DNA): TGTGCCAGCAGTTTGGGACAGGGGAACTATGGCTACACCTTC. This codes for CASSLGQGNYGYTF.

The J gene is TRBJ1-3, the V gene TRBV6-6, with D possibly TRBD1 on 6 matching bases. This CDR3 has 15 residues. Germline V gene data show CDR1 as MNHNY and CDR2 as SVGAGI (reference sequence). V shed 4 bases and J shed 4 bases, with 14 bases lying between them. The DNA for the CDR3 is TGTGCCAGCAGTTTTACATTGACAGGAGGAAACACCATATATTTT. Protein sequence: CASSFTLTGGNTIYF.

The chain recombines TRBV5-4 with TRBJ2-5; no clear D gene. In germline, CDR1 is SGHNT, CDR2 YYREEE (reference sequence). Trimming stripped 4 bases from V and 2 bases from J, with 9 bases between. CDR3 length: 13 amino acids. CDR3 coding DNA: TGTGCCAGCAGCCCCCGGGTGCAAGAGACCCAGTACTTC. Translated: CASSPRVQETQYF.

The rearrangement joins TRBV4-1 to TRBJ2-7; D ambiguous. Germline V CDR1 and CDR2: MGHRA, YSYEKL. V lost 0 bases to trimming and J lost 3 bases, with 15 bases between them. This CDR3 contains 16 residues. For the CDR3, the DNA is TGCGCCAGCAGCCAAGACCCTAGAAGTGGTTTCTACGAGCAGTACTTC. It codes for CASSQDPRSGFYEQYF.

V and J are TRBV6-6 and TRBJ2-5, with 9 nucleotides matching TRBD1. Trimming cost V 6 bases and J 7 bases; bases outside gene matches: 6. This CDR3 is 13 amino acids long. Germline CDR1 MNHNY, CDR2 SVGAGI (reference sequence). The CDR3 region is CASSPRQGVTQYF. CDR3 bases: TGTGCCAGCAGCCCACGACAGGGGGTGACCCAGTACTTC.

The rearrangement uses TRBV9 and TRBJ1-3, with TRBD1 identical over 7 bases. The CDR3 consists of 17 residues. Germline lookup yields CDR1 SGDLS and CDR2 YYNGEE. Germline trimming cut 3 bases from V and 3 bases from J; bases unmatched to any gene: 12. CDR3 amino acids: CASSGLNRGVGGNTIYF. The DNA for the CDR3 is TGTGCCAGCAGCGGACTAAACAGGGGAGTAGGTGGAAACACCATATATTTT.

The V gene is TRBV5-8, the J gene TRBJ2-2; D is possibly TRBD1 (6 bases). The CDR3 is 15 amino acids. V lost 7 bases, J lost 5 bases, and 18 bases lay in between. CDR1 SGHTS and CDR2 YDEGEE come from the germline V gene. CDR3 DNA sequence: TGTGCCAGCCTGCTACAGGGAGTCCGAACCGGGGAGCTGTTTTTT. Translated: CASLLQGVRTGELFF.

This rearrangement joins TRBV6-6 to TRBJ1-5; D is ambiguous. With 6 bases removed from V and 4 bases from J, the gap between germline ends came to 13 bases. Germline V lookup: CDR1 MNHNY, CDR2 SVGAGI (reference sequence). The CDR3 contains 14 residues. The CDR3 sequence is CASRLREKNQPQHF. The CDR3 nucleotides read TGTGCCAGCAGGCTACGAGAAAAGAATCAGCCCCAGCATTTT.

The CDR3 bases are TGTGCCATCAGTGATGGAGCCGACTATGGCTACACCTTC. Translating it yields CAISDGADYGYTF. This chain joins TRBV10-3 and TRBJ1-2; D not resolved. The length of the CDR3 is 13 residues. Trimming took 3 bases from V and 3 from J, leaving 8 bases between them. Germline assignment: CDR1 ENHRY and CDR2 SYGVKD.